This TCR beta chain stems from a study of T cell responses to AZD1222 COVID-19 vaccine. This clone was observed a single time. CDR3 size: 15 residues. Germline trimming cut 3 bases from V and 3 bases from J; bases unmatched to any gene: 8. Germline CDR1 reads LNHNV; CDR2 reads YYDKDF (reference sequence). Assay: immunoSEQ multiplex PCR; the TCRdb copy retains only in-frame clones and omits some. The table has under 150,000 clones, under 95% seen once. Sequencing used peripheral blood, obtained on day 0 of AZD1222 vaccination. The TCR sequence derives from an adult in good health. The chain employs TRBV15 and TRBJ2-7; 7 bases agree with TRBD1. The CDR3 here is CATSRGRGQLYEQYF. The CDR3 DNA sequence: TGTGCCACCAGCAGGGGCAGGGGACAGCTCTACGAGCAGTACTTC.